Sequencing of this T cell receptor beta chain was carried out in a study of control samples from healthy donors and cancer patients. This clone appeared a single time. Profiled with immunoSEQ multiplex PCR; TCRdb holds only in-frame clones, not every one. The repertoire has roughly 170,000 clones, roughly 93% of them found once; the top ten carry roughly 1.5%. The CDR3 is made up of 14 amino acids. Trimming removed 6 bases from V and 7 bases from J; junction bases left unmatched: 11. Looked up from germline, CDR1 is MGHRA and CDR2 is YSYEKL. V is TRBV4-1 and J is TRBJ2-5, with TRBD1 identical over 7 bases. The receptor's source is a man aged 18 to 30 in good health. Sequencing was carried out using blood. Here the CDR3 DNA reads TGCGCCAGCAGTTCCGAGGACAGGAAAGGGACCCAGTACTTC. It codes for CASSSEDRKGTQYF.